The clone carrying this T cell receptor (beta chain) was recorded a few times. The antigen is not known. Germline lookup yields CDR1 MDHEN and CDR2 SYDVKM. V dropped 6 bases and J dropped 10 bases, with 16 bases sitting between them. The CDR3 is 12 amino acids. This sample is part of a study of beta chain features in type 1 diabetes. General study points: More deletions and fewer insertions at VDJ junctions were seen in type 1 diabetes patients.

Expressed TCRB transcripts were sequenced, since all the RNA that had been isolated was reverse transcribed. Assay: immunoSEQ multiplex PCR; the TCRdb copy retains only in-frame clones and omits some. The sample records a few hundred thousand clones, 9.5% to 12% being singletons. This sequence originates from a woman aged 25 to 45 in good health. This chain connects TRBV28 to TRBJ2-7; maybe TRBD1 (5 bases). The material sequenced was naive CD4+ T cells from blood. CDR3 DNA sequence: TGTGCCAGCAGCCTCCTGACAGCCCCTCAGTACTTC. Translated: CASSLLTAPQYF.